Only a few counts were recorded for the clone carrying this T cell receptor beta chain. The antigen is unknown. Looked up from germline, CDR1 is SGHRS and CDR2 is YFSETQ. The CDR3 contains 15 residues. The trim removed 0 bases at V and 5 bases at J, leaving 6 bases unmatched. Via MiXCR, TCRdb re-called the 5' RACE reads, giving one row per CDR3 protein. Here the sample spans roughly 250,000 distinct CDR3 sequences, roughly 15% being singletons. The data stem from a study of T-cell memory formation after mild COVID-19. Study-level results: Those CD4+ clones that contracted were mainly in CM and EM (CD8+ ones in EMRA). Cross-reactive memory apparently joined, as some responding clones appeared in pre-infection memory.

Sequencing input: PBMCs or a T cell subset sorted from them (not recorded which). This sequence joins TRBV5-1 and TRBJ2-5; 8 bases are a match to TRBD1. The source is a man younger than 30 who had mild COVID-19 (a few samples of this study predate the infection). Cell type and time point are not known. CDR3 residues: CASSLAQGARETQYF. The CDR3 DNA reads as TGCGCCAGCAGCTTGGCCCAGGGGGCACGGGAGACCCAGTACTTC. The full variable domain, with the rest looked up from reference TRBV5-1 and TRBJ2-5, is KAGVTQTPRYLIKTRGQQVTLSCSPISGHRSVSWYQQTPGQGLQFLFEYFSETQRNKGNFPGRFSGRQFSNSRSEMNVSTLELGDSALYLCASSLAQGARETQYFGPGTRLLVL.